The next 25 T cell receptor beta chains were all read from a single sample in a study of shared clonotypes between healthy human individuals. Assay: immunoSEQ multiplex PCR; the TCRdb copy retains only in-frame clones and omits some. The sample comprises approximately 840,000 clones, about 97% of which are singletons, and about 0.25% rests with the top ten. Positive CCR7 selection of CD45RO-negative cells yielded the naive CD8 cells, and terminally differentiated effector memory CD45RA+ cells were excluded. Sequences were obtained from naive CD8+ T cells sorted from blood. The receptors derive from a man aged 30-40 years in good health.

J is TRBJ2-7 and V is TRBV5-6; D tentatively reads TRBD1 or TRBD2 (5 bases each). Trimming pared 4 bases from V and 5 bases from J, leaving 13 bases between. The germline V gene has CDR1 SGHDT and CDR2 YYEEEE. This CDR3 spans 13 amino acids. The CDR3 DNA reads TGTGCCAGCAGCCGGGACCCCGCCAACGAGCAGTACTTC. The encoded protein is CASSRDPANEQYF.

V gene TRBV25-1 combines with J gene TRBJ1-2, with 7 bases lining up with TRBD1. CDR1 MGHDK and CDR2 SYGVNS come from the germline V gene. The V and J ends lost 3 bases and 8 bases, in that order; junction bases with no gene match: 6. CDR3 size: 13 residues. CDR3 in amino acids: CASSENDRAGYTF. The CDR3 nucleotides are TGTGCCAGCAGTGAGAATGACAGGGCCGGCTACACCTTC.

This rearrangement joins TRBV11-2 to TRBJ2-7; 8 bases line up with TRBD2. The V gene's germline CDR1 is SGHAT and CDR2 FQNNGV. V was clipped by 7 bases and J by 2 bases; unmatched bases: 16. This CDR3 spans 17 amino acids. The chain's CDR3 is CASTLTSGGGNAYEQYF. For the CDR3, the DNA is TGTGCCAGCACCTTGACCAGCGGGGGAGGGAACGCCTACGAGCAGTACTTC.

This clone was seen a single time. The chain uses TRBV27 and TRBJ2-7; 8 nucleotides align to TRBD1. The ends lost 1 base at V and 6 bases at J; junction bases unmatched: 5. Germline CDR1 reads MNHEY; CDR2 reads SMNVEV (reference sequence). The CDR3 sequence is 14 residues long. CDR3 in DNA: TGTGCCAGCAGTTTATATACAGGGGGTGGCGAGCAGTACTTC. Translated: CASSLYTGGGEQYF.

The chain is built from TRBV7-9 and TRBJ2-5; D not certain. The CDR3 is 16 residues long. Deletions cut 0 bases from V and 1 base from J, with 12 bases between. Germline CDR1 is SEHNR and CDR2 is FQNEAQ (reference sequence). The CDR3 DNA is TGTGCCAGCAGCTTAGCGGCCCACCCCGGCCAAGAGACCCAGTACTTC. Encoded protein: CASSLAAHPGQETQYF.

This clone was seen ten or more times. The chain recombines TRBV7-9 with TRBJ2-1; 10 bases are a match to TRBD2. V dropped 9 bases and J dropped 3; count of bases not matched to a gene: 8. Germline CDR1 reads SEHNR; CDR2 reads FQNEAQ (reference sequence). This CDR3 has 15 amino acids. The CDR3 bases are TGTGCCAGTGGTAGTGGGACTAGCGTCTACAATGAGCAGTTCTTC. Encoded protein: CASGSGTSVYNEQFF.

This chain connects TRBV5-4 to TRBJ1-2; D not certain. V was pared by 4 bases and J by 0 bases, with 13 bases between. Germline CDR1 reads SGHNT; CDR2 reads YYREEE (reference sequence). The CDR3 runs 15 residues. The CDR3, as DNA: TGTGCCAGCAGCGACCCGGACGGAGCTAACTATGGCTACACCTTC. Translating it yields CASSDPDGANYGYTF.

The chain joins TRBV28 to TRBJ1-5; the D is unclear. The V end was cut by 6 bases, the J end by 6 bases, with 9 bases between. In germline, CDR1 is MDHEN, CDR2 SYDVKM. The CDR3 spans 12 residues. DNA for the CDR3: TGTGCCAGCAGGAAGGGAGTTCAGCCCCAGCATTTT. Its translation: CASRKGVQPQHF.

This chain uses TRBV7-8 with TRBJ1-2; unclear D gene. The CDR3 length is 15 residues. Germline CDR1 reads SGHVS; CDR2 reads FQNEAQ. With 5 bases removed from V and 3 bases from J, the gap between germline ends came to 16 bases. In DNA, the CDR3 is TGTGCCAGCAGCATCGAGCGGTGGGCTTACTATGGCTACACCTTC. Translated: CASSIERWAYYGYTF.

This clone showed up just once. CDR3 amino acids: CASSFPLDRLNTGELFF. The CDR3 DNA reads TGTGCCAGCAGCTTTCCCCTCGACAGACTTAACACCGGGGAGCTGTTTTTT. J is TRBJ2-2 and V is TRBV7-9; D perhaps matches TRBD1 (5 bases). The CDR3 has 17 amino acids. Germline V gene sequence: CDR1 SEHNR, CDR2 FQNEAQ (reference sequence). Between the trimmed V and J ends, which lost 3 bases and 2 bases, there was a span of 16 bases. The variable domain in full, with the rest retrieved from reference TRBV7-9 and TRBJ2-2, is DTGVSQNPRHKITKRGQNVTFRCDPISEHNRLYWYRQTLGQGPEFLTYFQNEAQLEKSRLLSDRFSAERPKGSFSTLEIQRTEQGDSAMYLCASSFPLDRLNTGELFFGEGSRLTVL.

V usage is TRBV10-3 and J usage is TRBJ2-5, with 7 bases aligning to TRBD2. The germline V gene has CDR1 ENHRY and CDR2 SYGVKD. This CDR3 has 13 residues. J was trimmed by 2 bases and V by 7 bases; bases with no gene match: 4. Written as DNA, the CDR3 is TGTGCCATCAATGGGGGGGATCAAGAGACCCAGTACTTC. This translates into CAINGGDQETQYF.

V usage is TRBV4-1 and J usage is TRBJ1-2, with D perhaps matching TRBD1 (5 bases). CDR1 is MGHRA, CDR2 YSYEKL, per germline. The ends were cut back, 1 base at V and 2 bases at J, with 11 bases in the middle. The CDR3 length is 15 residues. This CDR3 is CASSQVLSGNYGYTF. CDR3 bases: TGCGCCAGCAGCCAAGTATTGTCAGGGAACTATGGCTACACCTTC.

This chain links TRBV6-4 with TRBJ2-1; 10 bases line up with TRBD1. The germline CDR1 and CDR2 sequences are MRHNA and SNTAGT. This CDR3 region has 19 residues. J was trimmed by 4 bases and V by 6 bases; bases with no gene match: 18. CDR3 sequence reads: CASSRQGALVAGDYNEQFF. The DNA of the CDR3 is TGTGCCAGCAGCAGACAGGGGGCCTTGGTCGCGGGCGATTACAATGAGCAGTTCTTC.

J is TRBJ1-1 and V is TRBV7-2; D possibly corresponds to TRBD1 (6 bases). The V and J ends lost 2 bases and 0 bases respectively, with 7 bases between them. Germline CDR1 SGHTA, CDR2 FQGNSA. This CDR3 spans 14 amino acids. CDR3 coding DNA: TGTGCCAGCAGCTTACAGGGGATGAACACTGAAGCTTTCTTT. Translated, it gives CASSLQGMNTEAFF.

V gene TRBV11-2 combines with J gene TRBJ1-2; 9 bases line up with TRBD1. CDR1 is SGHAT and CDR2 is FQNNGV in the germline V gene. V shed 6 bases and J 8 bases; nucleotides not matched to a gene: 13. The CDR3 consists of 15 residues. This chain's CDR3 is CASRHPGQGLEGYTF. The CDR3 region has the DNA TGTGCCAGCAGACATCCTGGACAGGGGCTGGAAGGCTACACCTTC.

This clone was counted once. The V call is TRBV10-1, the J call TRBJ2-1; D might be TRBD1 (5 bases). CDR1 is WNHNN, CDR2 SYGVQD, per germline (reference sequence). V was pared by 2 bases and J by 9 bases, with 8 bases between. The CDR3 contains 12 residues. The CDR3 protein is CASSELGAEQFF. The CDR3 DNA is TGCGCCAGCAGTGAGCTTGGGGCTGAGCAGTTCTTC.

In DNA, the CDR3 is TGCGCCAGCATGCAGGGGAACACTGAAGCTTTCTTT. Encoded protein: CASMQGNTEAFF. The genes are TRBV10-2 and TRBJ1-1, with a weak D call TRBD1 (5 bases). Trimming removed 7 bases at V and 1 base at J, with 7 bases between. The CDR3 has 12 amino acids. Germline CDR1 is WSHSY and CDR2 is SAAADI.

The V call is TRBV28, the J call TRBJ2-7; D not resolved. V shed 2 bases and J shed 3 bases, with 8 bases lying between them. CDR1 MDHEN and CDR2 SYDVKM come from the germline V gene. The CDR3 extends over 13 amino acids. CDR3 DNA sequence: TGTGCCAGCAGTTTAGAGTTAAGCTACGAGCAGTACTTC. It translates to CASSLELSYEQYF.

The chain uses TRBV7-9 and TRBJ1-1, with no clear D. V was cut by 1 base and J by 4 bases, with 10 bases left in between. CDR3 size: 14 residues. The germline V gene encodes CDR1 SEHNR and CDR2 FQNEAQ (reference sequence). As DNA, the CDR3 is TGTGCCAGCAGCTTAGGGACTACTTCCACTGAAGCTTTCTTT. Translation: CASSLGTTSTEAFF.

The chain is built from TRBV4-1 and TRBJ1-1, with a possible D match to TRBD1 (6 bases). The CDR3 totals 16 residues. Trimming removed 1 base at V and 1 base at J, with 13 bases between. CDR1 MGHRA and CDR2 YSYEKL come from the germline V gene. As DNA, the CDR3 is TGCGCCAGCAGCCAAGTCCAGGGGACTGGGAACACTGAAGCTTTCTTT. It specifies CASSQVQGTGNTEAFF.

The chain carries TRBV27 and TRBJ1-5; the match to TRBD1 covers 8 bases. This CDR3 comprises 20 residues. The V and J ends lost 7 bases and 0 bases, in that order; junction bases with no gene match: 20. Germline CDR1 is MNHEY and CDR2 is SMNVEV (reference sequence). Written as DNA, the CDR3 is TGTGCCAGCACCAATAAGCCGGGACAGGCATATCGGTATAGCAATCAGCCCCAGCATTTT. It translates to CASTNKPGQAYRYSNQPQHF.

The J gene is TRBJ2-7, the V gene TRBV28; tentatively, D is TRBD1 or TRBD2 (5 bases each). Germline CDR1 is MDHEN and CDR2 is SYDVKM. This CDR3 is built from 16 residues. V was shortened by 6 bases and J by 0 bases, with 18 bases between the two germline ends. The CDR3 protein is CASRTPGPLSSYEQYF. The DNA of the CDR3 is TGTGCCAGCAGAACACCGGGACCGTTAAGCTCCTACGAGCAGTACTTC.

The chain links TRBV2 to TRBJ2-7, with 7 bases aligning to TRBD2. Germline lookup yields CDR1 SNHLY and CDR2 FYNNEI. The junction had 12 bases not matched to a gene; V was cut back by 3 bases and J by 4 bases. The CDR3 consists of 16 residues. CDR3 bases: TGTGCCAGCAGTGATCTGCGGGAGAGCCTTTCTTACGAGCAGTACTTC. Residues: CASSDLRESLSYEQYF.

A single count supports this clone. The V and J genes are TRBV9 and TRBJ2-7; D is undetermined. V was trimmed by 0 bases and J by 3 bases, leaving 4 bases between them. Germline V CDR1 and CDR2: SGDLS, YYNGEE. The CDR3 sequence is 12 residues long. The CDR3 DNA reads TGTGCCAGCAGCGTAGAATTCTACGAGCAGTACTTC. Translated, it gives CASSVEFYEQYF.

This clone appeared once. CDR3: CASSTYNTGELFF. The CDR3 region has the DNA TGTGCCAGCAGTACCTATAACACCGGGGAGCTGTTTTTT. The chain employs TRBV27 and TRBJ2-2; D uncertain. Germline CDR1 and CDR2: MNHEY and SMNVEV (reference sequence). Trimming shortened V by 5 bases and J by 2 bases, and 6 bases separated the two germline ends. The CDR3 totals 13 residues.